These 25 T cell receptor beta chains came from one sample sequenced in a study of response to subunit inactivated influenza vaccine (dated by TCRdb to 2016 to 2019). Library creation used RT-PCR. The data were produced on an Illumina HiSeq 2500. TCRdb trimmed public reads at Q25 via fastp, called clones via MiXCR and kept in-frame beta chains. Under each unique CDR3 protein, matching rows form one entry showing the most common genes and DNA. The table for this sample lists about 520,000 distinct CDR3 sequences; 6.5% to 8% of them were counted only once. Around 14% of the sample belongs to the ten largest clones. The starting material was PBMCs from blood, obtained around 25 months after vaccination. The receptors shown here come from a man aged 45 to 70 who received an inactivated influenza vaccine. Donor details come from another sample of the same person, matched by shared clones.

This chain joins TRBV29-1 and TRBJ2-5; TRBD2 is a possible D gene (6 bases). The ends were cut back, 4 bases at V and 1 base at J, with 10 bases in the middle. CDR3 length: 13 residues. Germline lookup yields CDR1 SQVTM and CDR2 ANQGSEA. The CDR3 DNA reads TGCAGCGTTGGTGGGACTCTCCAAGAGACCCAGTACTTC. Encoded protein: CSVGGTLQETQYF.

The gene calls are TRBV2 and TRBJ2-1, with 9 bases aligning to TRBD1. CDR3 size: 14 residues. The V segment lost 6 bases and the J segment 8 bases; nucleotides outside the gene matches: 8. The germline V gene encodes CDR1 SNHLY and CDR2 FYNNEI. DNA for the CDR3: TGTGCCAGCAGCCGGGACAGGGCCGTCGATGAGCAGTTCTTC. It specifies CASSRDRAVDEQFF.

This clonotype was detected many times. The rearrangement links TRBV7-9 to TRBJ2-5; no reliable D call. The CDR3 extends over 15 amino acids. Germline CDR1 is SEHNR and CDR2 is FQNEAQ (reference sequence). Trimming shortened V by 1 base and J by 4 bases, and 13 bases separated the two germline ends. CDR3 in DNA: TGTGCCAGCAGCTTAGGGCTCCGACGGGTAGAGACCCAGTACTTC. Its protein product is CASSLGLRRVETQYF.

This clonotype came up many times. The gene calls are TRBV11-1 and TRBJ2-5; D gene unclear. Germline V gives CDR1 SGHAT, CDR2 FQDESV (reference sequence). The CDR3 consists of 11 residues. The V end lost 5 bases, the J end lost 2 bases, and 3 bases lay between the germline ends. This chain's CDR3 is CASSEQETQYF. The CDR3 DNA follows: TGTGCCAGCAGCGAACAAGAGACCCAGTACTTC.

This clonotype was recorded a few times. The chain uses TRBV5-1 and TRBJ2-5, with D perhaps TRBD1 (6 bases). This CDR3 has 15 residues. Trimming shortened V by 1 base and J by 5 bases, and 15 bases separated the two germline ends. Germline V lookup: CDR1 SGHRS, CDR2 YFSETQ. The CDR3 region has the DNA TGCGCCAGCAGCTTGCGACCTGACACAGGGGAGACCCAGTACTTC. This sequence encodes CASSLRPDTGETQYF.

This clonotype was observed a handful of times. The CDR3 reads CASSLVGQAGSETQYF. DNA of the CDR3: TGTGCCAGCAGCTTAGTAGGACAAGCGGGGTCCGAGACCCAGTACTTC. The chain combines TRBV7-2 with TRBJ2-5; 7 bases are shared with TRBD2. The CDR3 sequence is 16 residues long. Trimming removed 1 base from V and 5 bases from J; junction bases left unmatched: 10. Germline CDR1 reads SGHTA; CDR2 reads FQGNSA.

This clonotype came up a few times. The rearrangement uses TRBV5-1 and TRBJ2-4, with 7 bases fitting TRBD1. Germline V CDR1 and CDR2: SGHRS, YFSETQ. V was pared by 4 bases and J by 0 bases, with 19 bases of the junction left unmatched. This CDR3 is built from 20 residues. CDR3 loop: CASSLLGTASDLLAKNIQYF. CDR3 nucleotides: TGCGCCAGCAGCCTTCTCGGGACAGCGAGCGACTTATTAGCCAAAAACATTCAGTACTTC.

Note on this clonotype: At one boundary the junction diverges from the germline segment, which might be a read error. V usage is TRBV27 and J usage is TRBJ2-3, with 9 bases fitting TRBD1. The CDR3 extends over 15 amino acids. Germline V gives CDR1 MNHEY, CDR2 SMNVEV (reference sequence). The CDR3 DNA follows: TGTGCCAGCCGTTTACAGGGGGCGAAGACAGATACGCAGTATTTT. It translates to CASRLQGAKTDTQYF.

The rearrangement uses TRBV20-1 and TRBJ2-5, with 7 bases matching TRBD1. The CDR3 sequence is 13 residues long. Germline lookup yields CDR1 DFQATT and CDR2 SNEGSKA (reference sequence). Trimming cost V 6 bases and J 0 bases; bases outside gene matches: 4. The CDR3 coding sequence is TGCAGTGCCTCCGGGACAGACCAAGAGACCCAGTACTTC. Amino acid sequence: CSASGTDQETQYF.

This chain connects TRBV12-3 or TRBV12-4 to TRBJ2-7; 11 bases align to TRBD2. The trim removed 6 bases at V and 6 bases at J, leaving 7 bases unmatched. This CDR3 has 14 amino acids. The CDR3 protein is CASSHSGGASEQYF. CDR3 coding DNA: TGTGCCAGCAGCCATAGCGGGGGGGCTTCCGAGCAGTACTTC.

The sample holds many counts of this clonotype. The CDR3 loop is CSARDGGGPGETQYF. CDR3 DNA sequence: TGCAGTGCTAGAGATGGGGGGGGCCCTGGTGAGACCCAGTACTTC. The rearrangement uses TRBV20-1 and TRBJ2-5; D is perhaps TRBD2 (7 bases). V gave up 0 bases and J gave up 5 bases, with 16 bases separating them. The germline CDR1 and CDR2 sequences are DFQATT and SNEGSKA (reference sequence). This CDR3 has 15 amino acids.

This clonotype was recorded at least ten times. This chain joins TRBV29-1 and TRBJ1-5; no clear D. Trimming removed 0 bases at V and 11 bases at J, with 11 bases between. The germline V gene encodes CDR1 SQVTM and CDR2 ANQGSEA. The CDR3 runs 12 residues. The CDR3 coding sequence is TGCAGCGTTGAAGAAGGTAGCAGAACCCAGCATTTT. This encodes CSVEEGSRTQHF.

This clonotype came up a few times. V gene TRBV4-1 combines with J gene TRBJ2-7, with a weak D call TRBD2 (5 bases). Per the germline V gene, CDR1 is MGHRA and CDR2 is YSYEKL. The CDR3 loop spans 16 amino acids. The V and J ends lost 3 bases and 3 bases respectively, with 18 bases between them. CDR3 sequence (DNA): TGCGCCAGCAGCCAGGACTCCGTGGCCGCGTACTACGAGCAGTACTTC. Translating gives CASSQDSVAAYYEQYF.

This clonotype was seen repeatedly, ten times or more. The V call is TRBV28, the J call TRBJ1-6, with D hard to call. The ends were cut back, 5 bases at V and 8 bases at J, with 10 bases in the middle. CDR3 length: 13 residues. CDR1 and CDR2 (germline): MDHEN, SYDVKM. In DNA, the CDR3 is TGTGCCAGCAGTCCCGATTGGGATTCACCCCTCCACTTT. Translation: CASSPDWDSPLHF.

This clonotype has at least ten counts. This sequence joins TRBV12-3 or TRBV12-4 and TRBJ2-1; 9 bases match TRBD1. This CDR3 region has 16 residues. Unmatched junction bases numbered 8, after V lost 7 bases and J lost 1 base. In nucleotides, the CDR3 is TGTGCCAGCACACCGGGACAGGGATTTTCCTACAATGAGCAGTTCTTC. Encoded protein: CASTPGQGFSYNEQFF.

On this clonotype itself: A much larger clone lies one base from this, so it may be a read error. This chain connects TRBV5-1 to TRBJ1-2, with 7 bases fitting TRBD1. CDR3 size: 14 residues. The germline V gene has CDR1 SGHRS and CDR2 YFSETQ. Here the CDR3 reads CASRRDSSDYSYTF. The CDR3 DNA is TGCGCCAGCAGAAGGGACAGCTCCGACTATAGCTACACCTTC.

J is TRBJ2-7 and V is TRBV6-1; D is ambiguous. CDR1 is MNHNS, CDR2 SASEGT, per germline. The CDR3 has 13 amino acids. V was pared by 3 bases and J by 2 bases, with 8 bases between. The chain's CDR3 is CASSEWSTYEQYF. CDR3 sequence (DNA): TGTGCCAGCAGTGAGTGGTCAACCTACGAGCAGTACTTC.

This clonotype was picked up many times. The chain has TRBV29-1 and TRBJ1-1; D unresolved. Trimming shortened V by 4 bases and J by 1 base, and 10 bases separated the two germline ends. This CDR3 contains 13 residues. Germline assignment: CDR1 SQVTM and CDR2 ANQGSEA. CDR3 residues: CSVADDGNTEAFF. Written as DNA, the CDR3 is TGCAGCGTTGCCGATGACGGGAACACTGAAGCTTTCTTT.

This chain connects TRBV7-2 to TRBJ2-2; the D gene could be TRBD1 or TRBD2 (5 bases each). The V gene's germline CDR1 is SGHTA and CDR2 FQGNSA. The ends were cut back, 0 bases at V and 10 bases at J, with 15 bases in the middle. This CDR3 comprises 15 residues. CDR3 nucleotide sequence: TGTGCCAGCAGCTTAGCCGGGACCGCAGGTCCGGAGCTGTTTTTT. Translating it yields CASSLAGTAGPELFF.

This clonotype was observed at least ten times. This rearrangement joins TRBV28 to TRBJ2-2, with 8 bases fitting TRBD2. J was trimmed by 0 bases and V by 3 bases; bases with no gene match: 6. Germline-derived CDR1 and CDR2 are MDHEN and SYDVKM. The length of the CDR3 is 17 residues. CDR3 bases: TGTGCCAGCAGTTTCAATCTCGGGGGGGCGAACACCGGGGAGCTGTTTTTT. Translating gives CASSFNLGGANTGELFF.

This clonotype was found a few times. The J gene is TRBJ2-5, the V gene TRBV20-1; D possibly uses TRBD1 or TRBD2 (5 bases each). The CDR3 is 15 amino acids. Germline V gives CDR1 DFQATT, CDR2 SNEGSKA (reference sequence). The V and J ends lost 2 bases and 6 bases respectively, with 19 bases between them. This CDR3 is CSARLPGPSSKTQYF. The CDR3 coding sequence is TGCAGTGCTAGACTCCCGGGACCGTCTTCGAAGACCCAGTACTTC.

In its sample, this clonotype was seen many times. This chain links TRBV30 with TRBJ1-1; D is ambiguous. The CDR3 consists of 14 residues. Trimming cost V 4 bases and J 2 bases, with 14 bases left between them. Germline-derived CDR1 and CDR2 are GTSNPN and SVGIG (reference sequence). This CDR3 reads CAWTPRQPNTEAFF. DNA for the CDR3: TGTGCCTGGACCCCCCGTCAACCAAACACTGAAGCTTTCTTT.

This clonotype has a count of ten or more. The chain joins TRBV12-3 or TRBV12-4 to TRBJ2-3, with D uncertain. Between the trimmed V and J ends, which lost 3 bases and 4 bases, there was a span of 14 bases. The CDR3 has 15 residues. The CDR3 nucleotides read TGTGCCAGCAGTTTGGGCCATCCGAGCGCAGATACGCAGTATTTT. It specifies CASSLGHPSADTQYF.

This chain joins TRBV28 and TRBJ2-1; possibly TRBD1 for D (6 bases). V dropped 5 bases and J dropped 8 bases, with 22 bases sitting between them. The CDR3 contains 16 residues. Germline CDR1 and CDR2: MDHEN and SYDVKM. In nucleotides, the CDR3 is TGTGCCAGCAGTCCGACTCGTAAGGGGGTGTCGGATGAGCAGTTCTTC. Amino acids: CASSPTRKGVSDEQFF.

This clonotype was counted only a few times. The rearrangement links TRBV20-1 to TRBJ1-1, with D unresolved. The CDR3 sequence is 13 residues long. Trimming took off 6 bases at V and 0 bases at J, with 11 bases between the two ends. Germline V CDR1 and CDR2: DFQATT, SNEGSKA (reference sequence). The CDR3 DNA follows: TGCAGTGCGGTGGGCCCCATGAACACTGAAGCTTTCTTT. It encodes CSAVGPMNTEAFF.